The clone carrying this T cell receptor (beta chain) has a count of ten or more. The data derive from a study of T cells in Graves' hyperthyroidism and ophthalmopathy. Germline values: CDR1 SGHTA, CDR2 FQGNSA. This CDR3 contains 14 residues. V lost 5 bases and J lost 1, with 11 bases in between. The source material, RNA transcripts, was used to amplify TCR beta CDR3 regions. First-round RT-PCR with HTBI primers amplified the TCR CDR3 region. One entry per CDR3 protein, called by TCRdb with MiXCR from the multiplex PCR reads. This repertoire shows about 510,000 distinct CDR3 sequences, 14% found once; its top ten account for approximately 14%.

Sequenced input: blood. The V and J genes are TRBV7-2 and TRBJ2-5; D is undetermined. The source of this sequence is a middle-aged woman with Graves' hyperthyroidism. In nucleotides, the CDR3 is TGTGCCAGCAGCCCCCCGTGGGGCCAAGAGACCCAGTACTTC. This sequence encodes CASSPPWGQETQYF.